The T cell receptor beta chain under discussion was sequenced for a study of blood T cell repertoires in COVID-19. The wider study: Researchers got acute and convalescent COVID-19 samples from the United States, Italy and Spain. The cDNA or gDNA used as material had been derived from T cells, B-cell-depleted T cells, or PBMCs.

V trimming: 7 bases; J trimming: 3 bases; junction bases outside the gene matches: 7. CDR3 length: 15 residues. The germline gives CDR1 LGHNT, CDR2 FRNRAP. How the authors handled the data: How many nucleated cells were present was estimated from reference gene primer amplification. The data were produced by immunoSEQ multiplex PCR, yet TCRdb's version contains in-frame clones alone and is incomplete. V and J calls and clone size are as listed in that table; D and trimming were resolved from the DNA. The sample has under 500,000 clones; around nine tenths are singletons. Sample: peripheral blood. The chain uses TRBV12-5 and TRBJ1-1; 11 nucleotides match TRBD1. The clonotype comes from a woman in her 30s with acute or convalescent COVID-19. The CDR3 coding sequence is TGTGCTAGTGCCCCCGGGACAGGGGGTCACACTGAAGCTTTCTTT. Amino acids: CASAPGTGGHTEAFF.